This T cell receptor (beta chain) was sequenced during a study of blood T cell repertoires in COVID-19. Study-level information: Samples representing acute and convalescent COVID-19 were sourced from the United States, Italy and Spain.

The authors' processing: Nucleated cell number was recorded as an estimate derived from reference gene primer amplification. Some clones are missing from TCRdb's copy, which holds only in-frame ones; the method was immunoSEQ multiplex PCR. V, J and clone size were drawn from that table, and D and trimming were deduced from the DNA. The sample holds tens of thousands of clones; around 84% are singletons and the top ten take roughly three fifths. The CDR3 consists of 16 residues. The V and J ends lost 4 bases and 1 base, in that order; junction bases with no gene match: 5. The germline V gene encodes CDR1 LGHDT and CDR2 YNNKEL (reference sequence).

The V gene is TRBV3-1 (or the pseudogene TRBV3-2), the J gene TRBJ1-5, with 9 bases identical to TRBD1. The source of this sequence is a man aged 65-85 years with acute or convalescent COVID-19. The sample consisted of peripheral blood. The CDR3 region is CASSPTGGRSNQPQHF. Here the CDR3 DNA reads TGTGCCAGCAGCCCTACAGGGGGCAGAAGCAATCAGCCCCAGCATTTT.